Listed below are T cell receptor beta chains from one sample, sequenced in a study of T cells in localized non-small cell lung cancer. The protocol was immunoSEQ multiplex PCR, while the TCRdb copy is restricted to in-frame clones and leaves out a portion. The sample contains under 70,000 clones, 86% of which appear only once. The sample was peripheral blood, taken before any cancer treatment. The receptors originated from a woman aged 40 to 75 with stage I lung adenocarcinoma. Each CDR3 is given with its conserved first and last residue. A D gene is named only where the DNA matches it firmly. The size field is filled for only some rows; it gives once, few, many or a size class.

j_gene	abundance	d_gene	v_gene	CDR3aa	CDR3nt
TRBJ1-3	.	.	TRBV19	CASSNQGYTIYF	TGTGCCAGTAGTAACCAGGGGTACACCATATATTTT
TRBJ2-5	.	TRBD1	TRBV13	CASSSFGGQGVGRETQYF	TGTGCCAGCAGCTCATTTGGGGGACAGGGGGTAGGTCGAGAGACCCAGTACTTC
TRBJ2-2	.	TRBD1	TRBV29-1	CSVKTEGAHTGELFF	TGCAGCGTGAAAACCGAGGGGGCGCACACCGGGGAGCTGTTTTTT
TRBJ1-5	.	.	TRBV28	CASSSQPDSNQPQHF	TGTGCCAGCAGTTCGCAGCCCGATAGCAATCAGCCCCAGCATTTT
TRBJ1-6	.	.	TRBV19	CASKEGGDSPLHF	TGTGCCAGTAAGGAGGGAGGAGATTCACCCCTCCACTTT
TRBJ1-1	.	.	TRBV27	CASGRTPMNTEAFF	TGTGCCAGCGGTCGGACGCCCATGAACACTGAAGCTTTCTTT
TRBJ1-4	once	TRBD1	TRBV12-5	CASGLTGQGWSEKLFF	TGTGCTAGTGGTCTGACTGGACAGGGGTGGAGTGAAAAACTGTTTTTT
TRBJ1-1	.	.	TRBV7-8	CASSLVSRGGRTEAFF	TGTGCCAGCAGCTTAGTTTCTAGGGGGGGGCGAACTGAAGCTTTCTTT
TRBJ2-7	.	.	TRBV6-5	CASSYTGYEQYF	TGTGCCAGCAGTTACACGGGTTACGAGCAGTACTTC
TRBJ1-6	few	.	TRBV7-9	CASTGTETGLNSPLHF	TGTGCCAGCACTGGGACCGAGACAGGCCTTAATTCACCCCTCCACTTT
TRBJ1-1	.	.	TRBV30	CAWRVKGLRWNTEAFF	TGTGCCTGGAGGGTTAAGGGGCTCAGGTGGAACACTGAAGCTTTCTTT
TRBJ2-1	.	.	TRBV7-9	CASSLIGDYNEQFF	TGTGCCAGCAGCTTAATAGGGGATTACAATGAGCAGTTCTTC
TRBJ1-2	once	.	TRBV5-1	CASSLSIDSNYGYTF	TGCGCCAGCAGCCTCTCTATCGACAGCAACTATGGCTACACCTTC
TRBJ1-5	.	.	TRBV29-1	CSVTQDSNQPQHF	TGCAGCGTAACACAGGATAGCAATCAGCCCCAGCATTTT
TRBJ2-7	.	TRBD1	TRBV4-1	CASSARDRAYEQYF	TGCGCCAGCAGCGCCCGGGACAGAGCCTACGAGCAGTACTTC
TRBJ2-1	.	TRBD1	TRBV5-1	CASSLAHSGTGDEQFF	TGCGCCAGCAGCTTGGCCCACTCCGGGACAGGGGATGAGCAGTTCTTC
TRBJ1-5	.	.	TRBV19	CASNNQPQHF	TGTGCCAGTAATAATCAGCCCCAGCATTTT
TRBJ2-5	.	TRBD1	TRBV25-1	CASSDRKTGNQETQYF	TGTGCCAGCAGTGATCGCAAGACAGGGAACCAAGAGACCCAGTACTTC
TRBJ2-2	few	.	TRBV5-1	CASNWDTGELFF	TGCGCCAGCAATTGGGACACCGGGGAGCTGTTTTTT
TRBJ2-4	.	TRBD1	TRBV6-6	CASSNGQGPKNIQYF	TGTGCCAGCAGTAATGGACAGGGACCAAAAAACATTCAGTACTTC
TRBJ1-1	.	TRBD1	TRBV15	CAIKLPGQYTEAFF	TGTGCCATAAAACTTCCGGGACAGTACACTGAAGCTTTCTTT
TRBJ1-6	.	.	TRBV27	CASSRTSSYNSPLHF	TGTGCCAGCAGTCGAACGAGCTCCTATAATTCACCCCTCCACTTT
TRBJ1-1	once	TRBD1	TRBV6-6	CASSSPDRPRNTEAFF	TGTGCCAGCAGTTCTCCGGACAGGCCGAGGAACACTGAAGCTTTCTTT
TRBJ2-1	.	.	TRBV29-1	CSVEVPPDSLLEQFF	TGCAGCGTTGAAGTCCCCCCCGATAGCCTTCTGGAGCAGTTCTTC
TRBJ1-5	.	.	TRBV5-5	CASSLAFAGSWQPQHF	TGTGCCAGCAGCTTGGCTTTCGCGGGGTCATGGCAGCCCCAGCATTTT
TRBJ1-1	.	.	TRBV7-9	CASSHPRGWDTEAFF	TGTGCCAGCAGCCACCCACGAGGGTGGGACACTGAAGCTTTCTTT
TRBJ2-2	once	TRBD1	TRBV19	CASSIGAEGAGELFF	TGTGCCAGTAGTATTGGTGCAGAGGGGGCAGGGGAGCTGTTTTTT
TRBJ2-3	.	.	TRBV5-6	CASSPRPGSTDTQYF	TGTGCCAGCAGCCCGCGTCCAGGGAGCACAGATACGCAGTATTTT
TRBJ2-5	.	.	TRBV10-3	CAISAQGGQETQYF	TGTGCCATCAGCGCCCAGGGGGGCCAAGAGACCCAGTACTTC
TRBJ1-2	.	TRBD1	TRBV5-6	CASSSPTGGHGYTF	TGTGCCAGCAGCTCCCCGACAGGGGGCCATGGCTACACCTTC
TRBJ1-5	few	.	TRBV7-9	CASRSGVGQPQHF	TGTGCCAGCAGGTCGGGGGTGGGGCAGCCCCAGCATTTT
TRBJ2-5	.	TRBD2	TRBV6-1	CASSEARGAQETQYF	TGTGCCAGCAGTGAAGCGCGGGGGGCCCAAGAGACCCAGTACTTC
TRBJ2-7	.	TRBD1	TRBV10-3	CAIRDPGQGRSEQYF	TGTGCCATCAGGGATCCGGGACAGGGAAGATCTGAGCAGTACTTC
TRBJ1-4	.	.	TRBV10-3	CAISEYSGLNEKLFF	TGTGCCATCAGTGAGTACTCGGGACTCAATGAAAAACTGTTTTTT
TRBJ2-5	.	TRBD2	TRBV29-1	CSVGAGGMQETQYF	TGCAGCGTGGGAGCGGGGGGCATGCAAGAGACCCAGTACTTC
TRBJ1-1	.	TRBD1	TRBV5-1	CASSLNTGETAEAFF	TGCGCCAGCAGCTTGAACACAGGGGAAACGGCTGAAGCTTTCTTT
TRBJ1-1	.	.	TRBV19	CASSIPGGGNTEAFF	TGTGCCAGTAGTATTCCCGGGGGGGGGAACACTGAAGCTTTCTTT
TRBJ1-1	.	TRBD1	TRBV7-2	CASSSRQGSIAAFF	TGTGCCAGCAGCTCAAGACAGGGGTCCATAGCGGCTTTCTTT
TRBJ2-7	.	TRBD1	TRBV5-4	CASSPGQNYEQYF	TGTGCCAGCAGCCCGGGACAGAACTACGAGCAGTACTTC
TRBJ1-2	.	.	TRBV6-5	CASSSQGYGYTF	TGTGCCAGCAGTTCACAGGGCTATGGCTACACCTTC
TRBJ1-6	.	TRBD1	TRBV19	CASSISTDLRQGTGTVGNSPLHF	TGTGCCAGTAGTATATCGACCGACCTCAGACAGGGGACCGGGACTGTCGGGAATTCACCCCTCCACTTT
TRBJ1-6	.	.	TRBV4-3	CASSPTGTEYNSPLHF	TGCGCCAGCAGCCCAACCGGGACCGAGTATAATTCACCCCTCCACTTT
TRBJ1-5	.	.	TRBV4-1	CASSQEFGVLGNQPQHF	TGCGCCAGCAGCCAAGAATTTGGCGTGTTGGGAAATCAGCCCCAGCATTTT
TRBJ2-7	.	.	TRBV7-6	CASSSSGDYEQYF	TGTGCCAGCAGCTCGTCTGGCGACTACGAGCAGTACTTC
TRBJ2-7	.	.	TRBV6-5	CASTGLDSYEQYF	TGTGCCAGCACCGGACTGGACTCCTACGAGCAGTACTTC
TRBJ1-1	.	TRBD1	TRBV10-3	CAISRTGVQTNTEAFF	TGTGCCATCAGTAGGACAGGGGTTCAGACGAACACTGAAGCTTTCTTT
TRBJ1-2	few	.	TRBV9	CASSVGGQSNYGYTF	TGTGCCAGCAGCGTAGGGGGACAATCTAACTATGGCTACACCTTC
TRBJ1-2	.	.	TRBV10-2	CATTEQGNYGYTF	TGCGCCACCACGGAGCAGGGCAACTATGGCTACACCTTC
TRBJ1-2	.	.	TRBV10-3	CAISVVREDYGYTF	TGTGCCATCAGTGTCGTCAGGGAGGACTATGGCTACACCTTC
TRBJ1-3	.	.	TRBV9	CASSEDPSGNTIYF	TGTGCCAGCAGCGAGGATCCGTCTGGAAACACCATATATTTT
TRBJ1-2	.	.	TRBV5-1	CASSLGQNYGYTF	TGCGCCAGCAGCTTGGGACAGAACTATGGCTACACCTTC
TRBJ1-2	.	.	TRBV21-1	CASSKIGDLNYGYTF	TGTGCCAGCAGCAAAATCGGGGACCTTAACTATGGCTACACCTTC
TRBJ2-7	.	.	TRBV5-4	CASSFAGLSSYEQYF	TGTGCCAGCAGCTTTGCGGGTTTGAGCTCCTACGAGCAGTACTTC
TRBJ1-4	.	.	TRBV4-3	CASSQDRGNEKLFF	TGCGCCAGCAGCCAAGATCGGGGGAATGAAAAACTGTTTTTT